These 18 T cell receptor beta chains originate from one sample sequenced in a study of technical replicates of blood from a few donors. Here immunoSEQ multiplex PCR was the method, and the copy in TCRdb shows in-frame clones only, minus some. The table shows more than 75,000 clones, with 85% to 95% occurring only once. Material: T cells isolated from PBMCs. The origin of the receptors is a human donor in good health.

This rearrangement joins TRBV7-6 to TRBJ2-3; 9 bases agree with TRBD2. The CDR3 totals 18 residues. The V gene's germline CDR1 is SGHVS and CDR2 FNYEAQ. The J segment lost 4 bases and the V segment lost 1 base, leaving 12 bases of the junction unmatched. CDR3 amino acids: CASSLGMLRGGRADTQYF. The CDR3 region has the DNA TGTGCCAGCAGCTTAGGTATGCTGCGGGGGGGCCGGGCAGATACGCAGTATTTT.

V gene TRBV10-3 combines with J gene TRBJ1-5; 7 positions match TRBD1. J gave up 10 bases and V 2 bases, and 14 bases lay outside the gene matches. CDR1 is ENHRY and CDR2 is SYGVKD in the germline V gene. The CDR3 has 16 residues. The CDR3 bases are TGTGCCATCAGTGAGGGACAGGAGCCACGAATCAGCCCCCAGCATTTT. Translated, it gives CAISEGQEPRISPQHF.

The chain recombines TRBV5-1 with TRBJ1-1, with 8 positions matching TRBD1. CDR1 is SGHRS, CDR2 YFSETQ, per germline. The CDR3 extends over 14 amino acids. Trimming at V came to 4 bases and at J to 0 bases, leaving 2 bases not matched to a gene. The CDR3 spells CASSMTGVNTEAFF. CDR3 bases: TGCGCCAGCAGCATGACAGGGGTGAACACTGAAGCTTTCTTT. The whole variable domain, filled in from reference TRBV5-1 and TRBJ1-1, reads KAGVTQTPRYLIKTRGQQVTLSCSPISGHRSVSWYQQTPGQGLQFLFEYFSETQRNKGNFPGRFSGRQFSNSRSEMNVSTLELGDSALYLCASSMTGVNTEAFFGQGTRLTVV.

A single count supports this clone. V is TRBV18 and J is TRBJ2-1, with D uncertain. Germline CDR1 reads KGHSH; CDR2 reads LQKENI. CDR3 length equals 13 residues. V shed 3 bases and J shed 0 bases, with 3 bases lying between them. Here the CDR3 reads CASSPLSYNEQFF. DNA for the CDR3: TGTGCCAGCTCACCCCTCTCCTACAATGAGCAGTTCTTC.

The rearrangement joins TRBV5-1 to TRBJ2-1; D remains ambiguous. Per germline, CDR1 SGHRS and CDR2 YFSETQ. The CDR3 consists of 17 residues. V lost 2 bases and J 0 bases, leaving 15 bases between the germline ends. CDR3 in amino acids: CASSLGQLRSSYNEQFF. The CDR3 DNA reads TGCGCCAGCAGCTTAGGTCAGTTGCGGAGCTCCTACAATGAGCAGTTCTTC.

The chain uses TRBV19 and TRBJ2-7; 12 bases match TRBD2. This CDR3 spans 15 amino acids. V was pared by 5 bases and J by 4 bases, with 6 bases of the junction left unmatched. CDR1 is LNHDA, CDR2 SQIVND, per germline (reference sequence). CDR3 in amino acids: CASSASGRAGYEQYF. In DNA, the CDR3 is TGTGCCAGTAGTGCTAGCGGGAGGGCCGGTTACGAGCAGTACTTC.

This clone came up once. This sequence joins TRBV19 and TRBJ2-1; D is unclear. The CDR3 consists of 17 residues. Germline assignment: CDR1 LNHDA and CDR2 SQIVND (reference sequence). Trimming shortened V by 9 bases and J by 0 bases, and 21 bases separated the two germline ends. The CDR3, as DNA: TGTGCCAGGTCTCTCTCTCCAAGCCTTTGCTCCTACAATGAGCAGTTCTTC. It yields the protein CARSLSPSLCSYNEQFF.

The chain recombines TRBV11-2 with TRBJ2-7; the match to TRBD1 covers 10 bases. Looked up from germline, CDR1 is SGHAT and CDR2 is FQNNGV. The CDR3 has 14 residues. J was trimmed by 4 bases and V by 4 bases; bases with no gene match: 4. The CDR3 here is CASSYGTGAYEQYF. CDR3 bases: TGTGCCAGCAGCTACGGGACAGGGGCGTACGAGCAGTACTTC.

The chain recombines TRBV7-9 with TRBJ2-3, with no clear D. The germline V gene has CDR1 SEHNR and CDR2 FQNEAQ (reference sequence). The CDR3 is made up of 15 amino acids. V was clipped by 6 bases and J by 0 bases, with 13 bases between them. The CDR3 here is CASRIFGASTDTQYF. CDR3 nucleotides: TGTGCCAGCAGGATCTTTGGAGCTAGCACAGATACGCAGTATTTT.

The CDR3 spells CASSEARQGWNTGELFF. CDR3 DNA: TGTGCCAGCAGTGAAGCGAGACAGGGGTGGAACACCGGGGAGCTGTTTTTT. The chain uses TRBV6-1 and TRBJ2-2; 8 nucleotides align to TRBD1. The CDR3 runs 17 residues. V shed 0 bases and J 1 base; nucleotides not matched to a gene: 4. Per the germline V gene, CDR1 is MNHNS and CDR2 is SASEGT.

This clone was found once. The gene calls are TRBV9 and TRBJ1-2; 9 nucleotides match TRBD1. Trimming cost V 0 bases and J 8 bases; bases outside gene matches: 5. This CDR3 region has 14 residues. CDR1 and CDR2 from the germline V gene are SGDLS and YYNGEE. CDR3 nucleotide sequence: TGTGCCAGCAGCGTAGAAGACAGGGGGAAAGGCTACACCTTC. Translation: CASSVEDRGKGYTF.

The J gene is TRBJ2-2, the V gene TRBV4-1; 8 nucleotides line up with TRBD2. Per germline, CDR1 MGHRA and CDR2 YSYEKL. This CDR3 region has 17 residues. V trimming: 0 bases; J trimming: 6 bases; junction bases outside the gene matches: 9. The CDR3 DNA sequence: TGCGCCAGCAGCCAAGAGCCAGCGGGAGTGGGAGCCGGGGAGCTGTTTTTT. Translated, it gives CASSQEPAGVGAGELFF.

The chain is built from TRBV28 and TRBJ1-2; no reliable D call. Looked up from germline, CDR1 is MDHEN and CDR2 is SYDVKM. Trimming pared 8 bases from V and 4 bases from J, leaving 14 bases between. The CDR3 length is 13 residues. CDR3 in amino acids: CASEFRLAYGYTF. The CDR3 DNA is TGTGCCAGCGAGTTTCGACTAGCCTATGGCTACACCTTC.

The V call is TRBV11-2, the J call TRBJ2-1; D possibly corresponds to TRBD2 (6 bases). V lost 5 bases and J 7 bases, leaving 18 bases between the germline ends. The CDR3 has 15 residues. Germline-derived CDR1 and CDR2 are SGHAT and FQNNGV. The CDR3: CASSPVAGSGNEQFF. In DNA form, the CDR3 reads TGTGCCAGCAGCCCCGTGGCGGGGAGTGGAAATGAGCAGTTCTTC.

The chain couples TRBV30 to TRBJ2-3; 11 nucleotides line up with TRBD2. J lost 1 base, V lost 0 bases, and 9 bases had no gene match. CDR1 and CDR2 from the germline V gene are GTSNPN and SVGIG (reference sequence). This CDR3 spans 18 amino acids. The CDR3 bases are TGTGCCTGGAGTGTATCCCTCCCTAGCGGGGGGCGCACAGATACGCAGTATTTT. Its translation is CAWSVSLPSGGRTDTQYF. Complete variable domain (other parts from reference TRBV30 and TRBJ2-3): SQTIHQWPATLVQPVGSPLSLECTVEGTSNPNLYWYRQAAGRGLQLLFYSVGIGQISSEVPQNLSASRPQDRQFILSSKKLLLSDSGFYLCAWSVSLPSGGRTDTQYFGPGTRLTVL.

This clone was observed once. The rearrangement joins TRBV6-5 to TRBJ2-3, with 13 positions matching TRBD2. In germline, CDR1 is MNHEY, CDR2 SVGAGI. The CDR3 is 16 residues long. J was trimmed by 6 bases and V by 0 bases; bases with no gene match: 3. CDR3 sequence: CASSYSTSGGRDTQYF. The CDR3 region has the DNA TGTGCCAGCAGTTACTCGACTAGCGGGGGGCGCGATACGCAGTATTTT.

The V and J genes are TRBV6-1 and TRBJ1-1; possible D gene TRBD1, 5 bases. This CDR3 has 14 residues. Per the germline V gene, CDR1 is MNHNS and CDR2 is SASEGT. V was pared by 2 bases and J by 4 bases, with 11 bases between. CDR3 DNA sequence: TGTGCCAGCAGTGAACTCACAGGAGTCACTGAAGCTTTCTTT. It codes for CASSELTGVTEAFF.

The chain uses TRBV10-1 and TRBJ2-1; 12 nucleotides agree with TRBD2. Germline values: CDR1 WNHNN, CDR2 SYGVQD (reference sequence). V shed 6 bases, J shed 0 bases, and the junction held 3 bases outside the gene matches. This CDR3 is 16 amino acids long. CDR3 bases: TGCGCCAGCAGCGGACTAGCGGGAAGCTCCTACAATGAGCAGTTCTTC. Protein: CASSGLAGSSYNEQFF.